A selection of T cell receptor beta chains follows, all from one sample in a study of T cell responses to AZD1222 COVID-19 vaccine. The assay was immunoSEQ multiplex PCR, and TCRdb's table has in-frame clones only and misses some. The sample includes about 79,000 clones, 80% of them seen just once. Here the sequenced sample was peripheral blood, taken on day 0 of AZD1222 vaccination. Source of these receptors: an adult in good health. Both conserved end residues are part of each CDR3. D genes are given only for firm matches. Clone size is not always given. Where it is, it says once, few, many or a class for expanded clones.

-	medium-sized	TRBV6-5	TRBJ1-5	TGTGCCAGCAGGGCAGTGATCTATCAGCCCCAGCATTTT	CASRAVIYQPQHF
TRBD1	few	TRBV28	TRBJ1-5	TGTGCCAGCAGTTTAGTACAGGGGGCGGGAAATCAGCCCCAGCATTTT	CASSLVQGAGNQPQHF
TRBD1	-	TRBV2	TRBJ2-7	TGTGCCAGCAGATCCGGGACAGGGGCCCTCTCCTACGAGCAGTACTTC	CASRSGTGALSYEQYF
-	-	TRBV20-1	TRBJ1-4	TGCAGTGCGGGGACTAATGAAAAACTGTTTTTT	CSAGTNEKLFF
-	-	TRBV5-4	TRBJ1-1	TGTGCCAGCAGCTTGGCCCCAGCAGGGATGATTGAAGAAGCTTTCTTT	CASSLAPAGMIEEAFF
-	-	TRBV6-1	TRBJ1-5	TGTGCCAGCAGTGACGAACAGGGCGGTTATAGCAATCAGCCCCAGCATTTT	CASSDEQGGYSNQPQHF
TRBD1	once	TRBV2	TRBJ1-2	TGTGCCAGCAGTCCCACGGGACAGTACTATGGCTACACCTTC	CASSPTGQYYGYTF
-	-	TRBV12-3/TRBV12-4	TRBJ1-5	TGTGCCAGCAGTTTAGGGTACCAGCCCCAGCATTTT	CASSLGYQPQHF
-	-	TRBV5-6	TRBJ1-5	TGTGCCAGCAGCTTGTGGGGGGCTGGTCAGCCCCAGCATTTT	CASSLWGAGQPQHF
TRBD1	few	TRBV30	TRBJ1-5	TGTGCCTGGAGTGTTAGTCAGGGGACAGGTTTCAATCAGCCCCAGCATTTT	CAWSVSQGTGFNQPQHF
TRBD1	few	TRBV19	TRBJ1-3	TGTGCCAGTAGTGCCCCCGGGACAGGACGAAACACCATATATTTT	CASSAPGTGRNTIYF
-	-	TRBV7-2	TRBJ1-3	TGTGCCAGCAGCTTAGTCGGCGGAAACACCATATATTTT	CASSLVGGNTIYF
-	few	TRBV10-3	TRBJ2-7	TGTGCCACGGGAAGCGTAAGAAATTACGAGCAGTACTTC	CATGSVRNYEQYF
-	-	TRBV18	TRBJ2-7	TGTGCCAGCTCACCAGAGCGACAGGCTTATTACGAGCAGTACTTC	CASSPERQAYYEQYF
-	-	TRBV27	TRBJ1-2	TGTGCCAGCCAGGACCCCGCTAACTATGGCTACACCTTC	CASQDPANYGYTF
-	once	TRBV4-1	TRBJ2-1	TGCGCCAGCAGCCAAGACCACGACCGCGAGCAGTTCTTC	CASSQDHDREQFF
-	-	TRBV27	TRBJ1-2	TGTGCCAGCAGTTTAGGGCAGCTCTATGGCTACACCTTC	CASSLGQLYGYTF
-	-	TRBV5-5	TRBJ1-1	TGTGCCAGCAGCTTGTTGCCTGGAGCTGAAGCTTTCTTT	CASSLLPGAEAFF
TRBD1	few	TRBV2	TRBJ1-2	TGTGCCAGCAGTGAAGGACAGGGTTCTCACACCTTC	CASSEGQGSHTF
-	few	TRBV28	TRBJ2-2	TGTGCCAGCAGTTTAGGCTTTTGGGGCCTGAGAACCAACACCGGGGAGCTGTTTTTT	CASSLGFWGLRTNTGELFF
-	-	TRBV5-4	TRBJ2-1	TGTGCCAGCAGCTTGGCCGGTCTCCAGGTTCACAATGAGCAGTTCTTC	CASSLAGLQVHNEQFF
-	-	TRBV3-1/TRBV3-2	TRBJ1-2	TGTGCCAGCAGCCGTACAATTCCCCGAGCTAACTATGGCTACACCTTC	CASSRTIPRANYGYTF
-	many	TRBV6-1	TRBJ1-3	TGTGCCAGCAGTGAAAACTCTGGAAACACCATATATTTT	CASSENSGNTIYF
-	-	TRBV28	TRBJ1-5	TGTGCCAGCAGTACCACAGGGAGAAGCAATCAGCCCCAGCATTTT	CASSTTGRSNQPQHF
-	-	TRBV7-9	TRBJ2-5	TGTGCCAGCAGCTTCCTAAGGGGAGGTCAAGAGACCCAGTACTTC	CASSFLRGGQETQYF
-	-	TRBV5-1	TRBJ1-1	TGCGCCAGCAGTTTCCCCCGGGGGGATATGGACACTGAAGCTTTCTTT	CASSFPRGDMDTEAFF
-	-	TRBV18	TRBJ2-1	TGTGCCAGCCTGGGAATGAATGAGCAGTTCTTC	CASLGMNEQFF
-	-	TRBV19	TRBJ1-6	TGTGCCAGTAGTACCACCCGAGGACTTAGGTCACCCCTCCACTTT	CASSTTRGLRSPLHF
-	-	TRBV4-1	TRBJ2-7	TGCGCCAGCAGCCAAGTTCCTTCAGGCTACGAGCAGTACTTC	CASSQVPSGYEQYF
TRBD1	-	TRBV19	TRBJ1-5	TGTGCCAGTAGTATCTTACAGGGGAGCAATCAGCCCCAGCATTTT	CASSILQGSNQPQHF
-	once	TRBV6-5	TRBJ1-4	TGTGCCAGCAATTTCGGCGGGCCCGAAGAAAAACTGTTTTTT	CASNFGGPEEKLFF
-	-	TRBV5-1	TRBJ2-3	TGCGCCAGCAGCTTGGGAGGCCGGGACGGCACAGATACGCAGTATTTT	CASSLGGRDGTDTQYF
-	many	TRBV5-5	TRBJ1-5	TGTGCCAGCAGCTTGGCGGGGGTTAGCAATCAGCCCCAGCATTTT	CASSLAGVSNQPQHF
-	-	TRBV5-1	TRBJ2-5	TGCGCCAGCAGCTCGGCACGAGGTAGTAAGGAAGGGGGGGAGACCCAGTACTTC	CASSSARGSKEGGETQYF
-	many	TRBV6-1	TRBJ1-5	TGTGCCAGCAGTGAAGGCGGGCAGGGTGCGTGGCCCCAGCATTTT	CASSEGGQGAWPQHF
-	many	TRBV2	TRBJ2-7	TGTGCCAGCAGTAAAGGGGGACCCTACGAGCAGTACTTC	CASSKGGPYEQYF
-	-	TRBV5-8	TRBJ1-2	TGTGCCAGCAGCTTGGATCGATGGAAGGATGGCTACACCTTC	CASSLDRWKDGYTF
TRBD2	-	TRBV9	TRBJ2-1	TGTGCCAGCAGCGTAGATAGCGGGGGTTACAATGAGCAGTTCTTC	CASSVDSGGYNEQFF
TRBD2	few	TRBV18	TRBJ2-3	TGTGCCAGCTCACCACTTGAGCGGGGGAGCACAGATACGCAGTATTTT	CASSPLERGSTDTQYF
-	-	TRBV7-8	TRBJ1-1	TGTGCCAGCAGCTTATCGCCCTACAAAGGCAGAAACACTGAAGCTTTCTTT	CASSLSPYKGRNTEAFF
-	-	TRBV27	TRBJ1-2	TGTGCCAGCGGCCGCCGGGACACCTATGGCTACACCTTC	CASGRRDTYGYTF
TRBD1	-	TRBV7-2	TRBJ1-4	TGTGCCAGCAGCCCTATCGGGACAGGTCAGGAAAAACTGTTTTTT	CASSPIGTGQEKLFF